The 9 T cell receptor beta chains below were found in one sample sequenced in a study of Ad26.COV2.S vaccination and SARS-CoV-2 variants. Documented treatment: over 15 received Ad26.COV2.S at low or high dose, single or two shots; roughly five received placebo; per-sample allocation not given. All samples were drawn on day 63, counting from the first vaccine or placebo injection. The table came from immunoSEQ multiplex PCR; TCRdb's copy has only in-frame clones and leaves some out. The sample lists around 400,000 clones, 80% to 95% occurring once. Here the sequenced sample was peripheral blood, taken in a trial of Ad26.COV2.S vaccine versus placebo. Receptors originate from a person aged 18-60 years who received the Ad26.COV2.S COVID-19 vaccine or a placebo.

This chain links TRBV29-1 with TRBJ2-3; tentative D call: TRBD2 (6 bases). Trimming stripped 2 bases from V and 3 bases from J, with 18 bases between. The CDR3 extends over 16 amino acids. Looked up from germline, CDR1 is SQVTM and CDR2 is ANQGSEA. The CDR3 DNA reads as TGCAGCGTTGAAAAGGCTTCGGGAGTGAGGACAGATACGCAGTATTTT. Protein product: CSVEKASGVRTDTQYF.

The CDR3 is CASSVDGQGGTGELFF. CDR3 coding DNA: TGTGCCAGCAGCGTAGATGGACAGGGGGGAACCGGGGAGCTGTTTTTT. The chain recombines TRBV9 with TRBJ2-2, with 10 positions matching TRBD1. The ends lost 0 bases at V and 5 bases at J; junction bases unmatched: 4. Germline V gene sequence: CDR1 SGDLS, CDR2 YYNGEE. CDR3 length equals 16 residues.

V usage is TRBV7-2 and J usage is TRBJ1-1; D uncertain. Trimming took off 8 bases at V and 1 base at J, with 11 bases between the two ends. CDR3 size: 13 residues. Germline V gives CDR1 SGHTA, CDR2 FQGNSA. CDR3 sequence: CASGQQKNTEAFF. CDR3 DNA: TGTGCCAGCGGTCAGCAGAAGAACACTGAAGCTTTCTTT. Supplemented by reference TRBV7-2 and TRBJ1-1, the full variable domain reads GAGVSQSPSNKVTEKGKDVELRCDPISGHTALYWYRQSLGQGLEFLIYFQGNSAPDKSGLPSDRFSAERTGGSVSTLTIQRTQQEDSAVYLCASGQQKNTEAFFGQGTRLTVV.

On this clone itself: This specimen includes other DNA sequences encoding the same CDR3. This chain connects TRBV20-1 to TRBJ1-1; no reliable D call. Per the germline V gene, CDR1 is DFQATT and CDR2 is SNEGSKA (reference sequence). The CDR3 extends over 11 amino acids. V was clipped by 3 bases and J by 4 bases, with 6 bases between them. CDR3 residues: CSARDSTEAFF. DNA for the CDR3: TGCAGTGCTAGGGACTCCACTGAAGCTTTCTTT.

The chain couples TRBV30 to TRBJ1-2, with D maybe TRBD1 (5 bases). The CDR3 totals 13 residues. Germline CDR1 GTSNPN, CDR2 SVGIG (reference sequence). V was pared by 3 bases and J by 2 bases, with 10 bases between. The CDR3 sequence: CAWRVSGNYGYTF. In DNA form, the CDR3 reads TGTGCCTGGAGGGTATCAGGGAACTATGGCTACACCTTC. The variable domain in full, completed from reference TRBV30 and TRBJ1-2, reads SQTIHQWPATLVQPVGSPLSLECTVEGTSNPNLYWYRQAAGRGLQLLFYSVGIGQISSEVPQNLSASRPQDRQFILSSKKLLLSDSGFYLCAWRVSGNYGYTFGSGTRLTVV.

Here the CDR3 reads CASSPSREVTAEAFF. The CDR3, as DNA: TGTGCCAGCTCACCTTCCAGGGAAGTTACGGCTGAAGCTTTCTTT. The chain uses TRBV18 and TRBJ1-1, with D possibly matching TRBD1 (5 bases). Between the trimmed V and J ends, which lost 3 bases and 6 bases, there was a span of 17 bases. The germline gives CDR1 KGHSH, CDR2 LQKENI. The length of the CDR3 is 15 residues.

The genes are TRBV5-1 and TRBJ2-1; possibly TRBD2 for D (5 bases). Germline V gene lookup returns CDR1 SGHRS and CDR2 YFSETQ. Trimming took 3 bases from V and 0 from J, leaving 16 bases between them. The CDR3 spans 17 residues. The CDR3 sequence is CASSSSPPQSSYNEQFF. The CDR3, as DNA: TGCGCCAGCAGCTCTAGCCCGCCACAGAGCTCCTACAATGAGCAGTTCTTC.

The chain joins TRBV4-3 to TRBJ2-1; 9 nucleotides align to TRBD1. With V trimmed by 4 bases and J by 4 bases, 5 bases remained unmatched. The CDR3 length is 15 residues. Germline CDR1 LGHNA, CDR2 YSLEER. The DNA for the CDR3 is TGCGCCAGCAGCCCCGGGACAGGGATATACAATGAGCAGTTCTTC. It yields the protein CASSPGTGIYNEQFF.

The chain uses TRBV5-4 and TRBJ2-1, with 9 bases identical to TRBD2. From germline, CDR1 is SGHNT and CDR2 YYREEE (reference sequence). V shed 1 base and J 2 bases; nucleotides not matched to a gene: 4. The CDR3 extends over 16 amino acids. The CDR3 loop is CASSLFGGRAYNEQFF. The DNA for the CDR3 is TGTGCCAGCAGCTTGTTCGGCGGGAGGGCCTACAATGAGCAGTTCTTC. Combining the CDR3 with reference TRBV5-4 and TRBJ2-1 gives the whole variable domain ETGVTQSPTHLIKTRGQQVTLRCSSQSGHNTVSWYQQALGQGPQFIFQYYREEENGRGNFPPRFSGLQFPNYSSELNVNALELDDSALYLCASSLFGGRAYNEQFFGPGTRLTVL.